The entry that follows covers one T cell receptor (beta chain) sequence. Its antigen remains unknown. This entry comes from a study of blood T cells in healthy people across ages. The germline V gene encodes CDR1 MNHNS and CDR2 SASEGT. CDR3 length: 11 residues. With 6 bases removed from V and 9 bases from J, the gap between germline ends came to 11 bases. With a J-beta primer mix and a sample-barcoded 5' primer, a second PCR ran about 7 to 12 cycles. TCRdb independently ran MiXCR on the 5' RACE reads; one entry per CDR3 protein. The sample records 600,000 to 800,000 distinct CDR3 sequences, roughly half being singletons. The study, taken as a whole, reports: For the donors, CMV status was unknown and possibly confounded expanded clonotype changes.

This receptor was taken from a woman older than 75 in good health. Sequenced material: blood. The gene calls are TRBV6-1 and TRBJ1-1, with TRBD1 as a possible D gene (5 bases). The CDR3 sequence: CASRVDTKAFF. The DNA for the CDR3 is TGTGCCAGCAGGGTGGACACGAAAGCTTTCTTT.